These 5 T cell receptor beta chains were sequenced from one sample in a study of blood T cell repertoires in COVID-19. Generated by immunoSEQ multiplex PCR, the TCRdb table keeps only in-frame clones and is missing some. The repertoire holds some 390,000 clones, with about 89% as singletons. Sequencing was carried out using peripheral blood. These receptor sequences come from a woman aged 40 to 55 with COVID-19, enrolled during active disease.

In this sample, this clone turned up a few times. The gene calls are TRBV6-4 and TRBJ2-1; 9 bases map to TRBD2. CDR1 and CDR2 from the germline V gene are MRHNA and SNTAGT. The trim removed 2 bases at V and 4 bases at J, leaving 0 bases unmatched. The CDR3 consists of 14 residues. The CDR3 reads CASSDLAGYNEQFF. CDR3 sequence (DNA): TGTGCCAGCAGTGACCTAGCGGGGTACAATGAGCAGTTCTTC.

The chain uses TRBV5-1 and TRBJ1-6; TRBD1 matches at 8 bases. J gave up 7 bases and V 0 bases, and 3 bases lay outside the gene matches. Per germline, CDR1 SGHRS and CDR2 YFSETQ. The CDR3 has 15 amino acids. The CDR3 loop is CASSLDWTGNSPLHF. CDR3 nucleotides: TGCGCCAGCAGCTTGGATTGGACAGGGAATTCACCCCTCCACTTT.

This clone was detected only once. The V and J genes are TRBV3-1 (or the pseudogene TRBV3-2) and TRBJ1-4, with 8 bases matching TRBD1. Looked up from germline, CDR1 is LGHDT and CDR2 is YNNKEL (reference sequence). This CDR3 contains 20 residues. The junction had 17 bases not matched to a gene; V was cut back by 4 bases and J by 1 base. The CDR3 is CASSLYVGQGRLETNEKLFF. The CDR3 nucleotides read TGTGCCAGCAGCCTATACGTAGGACAGGGCAGGTTGGAAACTAATGAAAAACTGTTTTTT.

The genes are TRBV30 and TRBJ1-2; D not certain. Trimming shortened V by 6 bases and J by 4 bases, and 9 bases separated the two germline ends. The CDR3 sequence is 11 residues long. Germline lookup yields CDR1 GTSNPN and CDR2 SVGIG (reference sequence). The CDR3 coding sequence is TGTGCCTGTCACAGCGGCTATGGCTACACCTTC. Amino acid sequence: CACHSGYGYTF.

The J gene is TRBJ2-5, the V gene TRBV6-5; D call uncertain. Per the germline V gene, CDR1 is MNHEY and CDR2 is SVGAGI. CDR3 length equals 12 residues. V dropped 6 bases and J dropped 5 bases, with 10 bases sitting between them. The CDR3 DNA reads TGTGCCAGCAGCCCCAACCGGGAGACCCAGTACTTC. Translation: CASSPNRETQYF.